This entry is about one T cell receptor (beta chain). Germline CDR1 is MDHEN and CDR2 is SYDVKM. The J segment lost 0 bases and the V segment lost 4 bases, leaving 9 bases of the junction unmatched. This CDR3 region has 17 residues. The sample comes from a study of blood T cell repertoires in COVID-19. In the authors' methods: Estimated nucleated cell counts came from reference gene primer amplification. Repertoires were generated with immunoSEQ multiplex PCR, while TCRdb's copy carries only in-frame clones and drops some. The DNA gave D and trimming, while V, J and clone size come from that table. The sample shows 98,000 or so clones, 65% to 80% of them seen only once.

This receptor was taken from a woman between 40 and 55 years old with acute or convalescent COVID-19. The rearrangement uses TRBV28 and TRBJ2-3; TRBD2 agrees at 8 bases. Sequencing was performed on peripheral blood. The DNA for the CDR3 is TGTGCCAGCAGTTGGACTAGCCAACGGCTAAGCACAGATACGCAGTATTTT. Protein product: CASSWTSQRLSTDTQYF.